What follows are 14 T cell receptor beta chains derived from one specimen sequenced in a study of blood T cell repertoires in COVID-19 (dated by TCRdb to the early 2020s). To prepare the library, the immunoSEQ multiplex PCR assay was applied. Sourced from immuneACCESS, this table was stored by TCRdb with only in-frame sequences that have V and J called. A share of the clones is absent; for the studies checked, an unresolved V gene accounts for under half, and the remainder has no known explanation. The table for this sample lists more than 200,000 clones; nearly 90% of them were counted only once. Clones ranked in the top ten supply approximately 11% of the sample. Material for sequencing was PBMCs or T cells enriched from blood (not recorded which). These receptors came from a man aged 30-40 years who had recovered from COVID-19.

This sequence joins TRBV19 and TRBJ2-3; 8 bases align to TRBD1. Germline CDR1 LNHDA, CDR2 SQIVND (reference sequence). With V trimmed by 4 bases and J by 2 bases, 11 bases remained unmatched. The CDR3 contains 17 residues. The CDR3 spells CASSKGRGPPHTDTQYF. The CDR3 DNA sequence: TGTGCCAGTAGTAAGGGCAGGGGGCCTCCCCACACAGATACGCAGTATTTT.

This chain joins TRBV5-1 and TRBJ2-1; 8 bases match TRBD2. Germline loops: CDR1 SGHRS, CDR2 YFSETQ. This CDR3 is built from 16 residues. Unmatched junction bases numbered 15, after V lost 4 bases and J lost 9 bases. The CDR3 loop reads CASSPEGGRSPAEQFF. The CDR3 DNA reads as TGCGCCAGCAGCCCGGAGGGCGGGAGGTCCCCCGCTGAGCAGTTCTTC.

This clone occurred a few times. The chain recombines TRBV9 with TRBJ1-3, with D hard to call. The CDR3 has 13 residues. V was pared by 7 bases and J by 1 base, with 9 bases between. Germline assignment: CDR1 SGDLS and CDR2 YYNGEE. CDR3 sequence: CASGELSGNTIYF. CDR3 in DNA: TGTGCCAGCGGGGAGCTGTCTGGAAACACCATATATTTT.

This chain connects TRBV5-6 to TRBJ2-7, with 11 positions matching TRBD2. The CDR3 length is 15 residues. The J segment lost 2 bases and the V segment lost 2 bases, leaving 3 bases of the junction unmatched. The germline CDR1 and CDR2 sequences are SGHDT and YYEEEE. In nucleotides, the CDR3 is TGTGCCAGCAGCTTACTAGCGGGAGAAACCTACGAGCAGTACTTC. Amino acid sequence: CASSLLAGETYEQYF.

For the CDR3, the DNA is TGTGCCAGCAATCCGGGACAGGGGCCAGGGTATAATATGTTTTTT. It codes for CASNPGQGPGYNMFF. The rearrangement links TRBV2 to TRBJ1-4; 10 positions agree with TRBD1. V lost 7 bases and J lost 15; bases outside the gene matches: 17. Per the germline V gene, CDR1 is SNHLY and CDR2 is FYNNEI. This CDR3 region has 15 residues. The whole variable domain, filled in from reference TRBV2 and TRBJ1-4, reads EPEVTQTPSHQVTQMGQEVILRCVPISNHLYFYWYRQILGQKVEFLVSFYNNEISEKSEIFDDQFSVERPDGSNFTLKIRSTKLEDSAMYFCASNPGQGPGYNMFFGSGTQLSVL.

This chain uses TRBV18 with TRBJ1-1, with 7 bases lining up with TRBD1. In germline, CDR1 is KGHSH, CDR2 LQKENI. V trimming: 5 bases; J trimming: 11 bases; junction bases outside the gene matches: 5. This CDR3 has 11 amino acids. The CDR3 sequence is CASSKGTDAFF. CDR3 in DNA: TGTGCCAGCTCAAAAGGGACAGACGCTTTCTTT.

The chain joins TRBV12-5 to TRBJ1-5; D is perhaps TRBD1 (5 bases). Germline CDR1 and CDR2: LGHNT and FRNRAP. CDR3 length: 15 residues. The V end lost 7 bases, the J end lost 1 base, and 14 bases lay between the germline ends. The chain's CDR3 is CASAPGVGSNQPQHF. CDR3 nucleotides: TGTGCTAGTGCCCCGGGGGTGGGGAGCAATCAGCCCCAGCATTTT.

The V gene is TRBV27, the J gene TRBJ2-5, with 14 positions matching TRBD2. Germline CDR1 and CDR2: MNHEY and SMNVEV (reference sequence). The CDR3 contains 17 residues. V lost 2 bases, J lost 4 bases, and 6 bases stayed unmatched. CDR3 bases: TGTGCCAGCAGTTTACTAGGGACTAGCGGGAGAAGAGAGACCCAGTACTTC. It specifies CASSLLGTSGRRETQYF.

V and J are TRBV7-9 and TRBJ1-1, with D possibly being TRBD1 (5 bases). Trimming took off 5 bases at V and 3 bases at J, with 13 bases between the two ends. The CDR3 sequence is 14 residues long. Looked up from germline, CDR1 is SEHNR and CDR2 is FQNEAQ (reference sequence). Here the CDR3 DNA reads TGTGCCAGCAGCCCCCCCCGACAGTACACTGAAGCTTTCTTT. As protein: CASSPPRQYTEAFF.

The V call is TRBV7-2, the J call TRBJ1-5; D is possibly TRBD1 (5 bases). The germline V gene encodes CDR1 SGHTA and CDR2 FQGNSA. V lost 3 bases, J lost 2 bases, and 11 bases lay in between. The CDR3 length is 15 residues. In DNA, the CDR3 is TGTGCCAGCAGCTTGGGGCAGGCGGGCAATCAGCCCCAGCATTTT. It specifies CASSLGQAGNQPQHF.

The V and J genes are TRBV14 and TRBJ1-1; 9 positions agree with TRBD1. V was clipped by 4 bases and J by 11 bases; unmatched bases: 11. Germline V lookup: CDR1 SGHDN, CDR2 FVKESK. The length of the CDR3 is 14 residues. The CDR3 nucleotides are TGTGCCAGCAGCCGCCTACTAGGGACAGGGTACGCTTTCTTT. It codes for CASSRLLGTGYAFF.

The chain joins TRBV5-4 to TRBJ2-4, with D unresolved. Germline lookup yields CDR1 SGHNT and CDR2 YYREEE (reference sequence). The CDR3 has 16 residues. V was trimmed by 3 bases and J by 0 bases, leaving 13 bases between them. CDR3: CASSYEEALAKNIQYF. For the CDR3, the DNA is TGTGCCAGCAGCTACGAAGAAGCGCTAGCCAAAAACATTCAGTACTTC.

The J gene is TRBJ1-3, the V gene TRBV7-2, with 11 bases identical to TRBD1. CDR1 and CDR2 from the germline V gene are SGHTA and FQGNSA. The junction had 3 bases not matched to a gene; V was cut back by 5 bases and J by 3 bases. The CDR3 is made up of 15 amino acids. This CDR3 is CASSRGQGVGNTIYF. The DNA for the CDR3 is TGTGCCAGCAGCAGGGGACAGGGGGTTGGAAACACCATATATTTT. Full variable domain (outside the CDR3, taken from reference TRBV7-2 and TRBJ1-3): GAGVSQSPSNKVTEKGKDVELRCDPISGHTALYWYRQSLGQGLEFLIYFQGNSAPDKSGLPSDRFSAERTGGSVSTLTIQRTQQEDSAVYLCASSRGQGVGNTIYFGEGSWLTVV.

The chain links TRBV4-3 to TRBJ1-2; perhaps TRBD1 as D (5 bases). Germline CDR1 is LGHNA and CDR2 is YSLEER. With 4 bases removed from V and 3 bases from J, the gap between germline ends came to 15 bases. There are 15 residues in the CDR3. The CDR3 region is CASSPGTPRDYGYTF. CDR3 nucleotides: TGCGCCAGCAGCCCCGGGACTCCTAGGGACTATGGCTACACCTTC.